Following are 20 T cell receptor beta chains from one sample sequenced in a study of T cell changes during pregnancy in multiple sclerosis. Here immunoSEQ multiplex PCR was the method, and the copy in TCRdb shows in-frame clones only, minus some. The sample shows around 34,000 clones, 90% of them seen only once. The sequencing used CD8+ T cells from peripheral blood mononuclear cells, collected before pregnancy. These receptors came from a female donor with multiple sclerosis, enrolled in a pregnancy study.

The V call is TRBV9, the J call TRBJ2-7, with 9 bases aligning to TRBD1. Trimming cost V 3 bases and J 5 bases; bases outside gene matches: 9. The CDR3 is made up of 15 amino acids. Germline values: CDR1 SGDLS, CDR2 YYNGEE. The CDR3 DNA sequence: TGTGCCAGCAGCGCCGCGGGACAGGGTGGAAACGAGCAGTACTTC. This translates into CASSAAGQGGNEQYF.

The gene calls are TRBV30 and TRBJ2-7; a possible D gene is TRBD1 (5 bases). Trimming left V 0 bases short and J 3 bases short, with 12 bases between. The CDR3 runs 14 residues. The germline V gene encodes CDR1 GTSNPN and CDR2 SVGIG (reference sequence). The CDR3 is CAWSVGVGSYEQYF. CDR3 nucleotide sequence: TGTGCCTGGAGTGTAGGGGTGGGAAGCTACGAGCAGTACTTC.

The chain links TRBV9 to TRBJ2-2; 8 positions match TRBD2. Germline loops: CDR1 SGDLS, CDR2 YYNGEE. With 0 bases clipped from V and 4 bases from J, the junction kept 5 bases outside the gene matches. CDR3 length: 16 amino acids. The CDR3 here is CASSVVEAGVTGELFF. The CDR3 DNA reads as TGTGCCAGCAGCGTAGTAGAAGCGGGAGTCACCGGGGAGCTGTTTTTT.

The V and J genes are TRBV2 and TRBJ2-7, with TRBD2 matching over 10 bases. Germline V gene sequence: CDR1 SNHLY, CDR2 FYNNEI. This CDR3 spans 14 amino acids. The V segment lost 3 bases and the J segment 6 bases; nucleotides outside the gene matches: 5. The CDR3 loop reads CASSDTSGAPEQYF. CDR3 DNA: TGTGCCAGCAGTGACACTAGCGGGGCCCCCGAGCAGTACTTC.

The V and J genes are TRBV6-6 and TRBJ1-4; D might be TRBD1 (5 bases). The germline CDR1 and CDR2 sequences are MNHNY and SVGAGI (reference sequence). CDR3 length: 14 amino acids. V gave up 4 bases and J gave up 8 bases, with 14 bases separating them. The DNA of the CDR3 is TGTGCCAGCAGTTCAGGGTTATTGCTGGAAAAACTGTTTTTT. Protein product: CASSSGLLLEKLFF.

The chain employs TRBV30 and TRBJ1-2; D call uncertain. Germline V gene data show CDR1 as GTSNPN and CDR2 as SVGIG (reference sequence). Trimming removed 2 bases at V and 6 bases at J, with 10 bases between. The CDR3 contains 12 residues. CDR3 sequence: CAWSLENDGYTF. The CDR3 nucleotides read TGTGCCTGGAGTTTAGAGAACGATGGCTACACCTTC. Supplemented by reference TRBV30 and TRBJ1-2, the full variable domain reads SQTIHQWPATLVQPVGSPLSLECTVEGTSNPNLYWYRQAAGRGLQLLFYSVGIGQISSEVPQNLSASRPQDRQFILSSKKLLLSDSGFYLCAWSLENDGYTFGSGTRLTVV.

The genes are TRBV4-1 and TRBJ2-7; 7 positions match TRBD2. The CDR3 totals 14 residues. Germline CDR1 is MGHRA and CDR2 is YSYEKL. J lost 1 base, V lost 4 bases, and 4 bases had no gene match. The DNA for the CDR3 is TGCGCCAGCAGCCCCTCAGCGGGGTCCTACGAGCAGTACTTC. Amino acids: CASSPSAGSYEQYF.

By proportion, this clone is medium-sized. The sample contains more than one DNA sequence encoding this CDR3. The V and J genes are TRBV5-4 and TRBJ2-1, with D possibly being TRBD1 (6 bases). The CDR3 is made up of 13 amino acids. V lost 5 bases and J lost 3, with 9 bases in between. Germline-derived CDR1 and CDR2 are SGHNT and YYREEE (reference sequence). CDR3 DNA: TGTGCCAGCAGACCGGACAGCTACAATGAGCAGTTCTTC. It codes for CASRPDSYNEQFF. Complete variable domain (other parts from reference TRBV5-4 and TRBJ2-1): ETGVTQSPTHLIKTRGQQVTLRCSSQSGHNTVSWYQQALGQGPQFIFQYYREEENGRGNFPPRFSGLQFPNYSSELNVNALELDDSALYLCASRPDSYNEQFFGPGTRLTVL.

The CDR3 DNA follows: TGCAGCGTTGCCCTGGGCAGGGGACCCAATGGCTACACCTTC. Residues: CSVALGRGPNGYTF. The gene calls are TRBV29-1 and TRBJ1-2; perhaps TRBD1 as D (6 bases). The ends were cut back, 4 bases at V and 6 bases at J, with 18 bases in the middle. The CDR3 is 14 amino acids. Germline V CDR1 and CDR2: SQVTM, ANQGSEA.

The rearrangement joins TRBV29-1 to TRBJ1-1; tentatively, D is TRBD1 (5 bases). Germline CDR1 and CDR2: SQVTM and ANQGSEA. The length of the CDR3 is 13 residues. Between the trimmed V and J ends, which lost 4 bases and 0 bases, there was a span of 9 bases. DNA for the CDR3: TGCAGCGTTGTTCCAGGGATGAACACTGAAGCTTTCTTT. Its protein product is CSVVPGMNTEAFF.

V usage is TRBV19 and J usage is TRBJ1-1, with unresolved D. The CDR3 has 15 amino acids. The germline V gene encodes CDR1 LNHDA and CDR2 SQIVND (reference sequence). V shed 2 bases and J shed 4 bases, with 14 bases lying between them. Written as DNA, the CDR3 is TGTGCCAGTAGTATAAAGCCCCAATATCTCACTGAAGCTTTCTTT. Its translation is CASSIKPQYLTEAFF.

The V and J genes are TRBV25-1 and TRBJ2-5; D is perhaps TRBD1 (5 bases). Germline V gene data show CDR1 as MGHDK and CDR2 as SYGVNS. The V and J ends lost 4 bases and 5 bases respectively, with 11 bases between them. This CDR3 has 13 residues. CDR3 sequence: CASSGTKRETQYF. CDR3 nucleotides: TGTGCCAGCAGTGGGACAAAGAGGGAGACCCAGTACTTC.

The CDR3 nucleotides are TGTGCCAGCAGCGTAGGGTGGGGGACAGGGGGCGTCCCTACGGATGAGCAGTTCTTC. It yields the protein CASSVGWGTGGVPTDEQFF. The rearrangement joins TRBV9 to TRBJ2-1, with 12 nucleotides matching TRBD1. V dropped 0 bases and J dropped 8; count of bases not matched to a gene: 15. There are 19 residues in the CDR3. The germline V gene has CDR1 SGDLS and CDR2 YYNGEE.

In its sample, this clone was seen a few times. V gene TRBV7-9 combines with J gene TRBJ1-4, with no clear D. Looked up from germline, CDR1 is SEHNR and CDR2 is FQNEAQ (reference sequence). Trimming took off 7 bases at V and 3 bases at J, with 9 bases between the two ends. This CDR3 is 13 amino acids long. CDR3 protein: CASTPFANEKLFF. CDR3 DNA sequence: TGTGCCAGCACCCCGTTTGCTAATGAAAAACTGTTTTTT.

The chain recombines TRBV6-1 with TRBJ2-5; perhaps TRBD1 as D (5 bases). This CDR3 contains 14 residues. Trimming removed 8 bases from V and 3 bases from J, with 16 bases in between. Germline-derived CDR1 and CDR2 are MNHNS and SASEGT. The CDR3 reads CASHLSGREETQYF. The CDR3 coding sequence is TGTGCCAGCCATCTCTCGGGCAGGGAAGAGACCCAGTACTTC.

The chain joins TRBV6-5 to TRBJ1-2; possible D gene TRBD1, 6 bases. V gave up 0 bases and J gave up 5 bases, with 10 bases separating them. Germline CDR1 is MNHEY and CDR2 is SVGAGI. This CDR3 spans 14 amino acids. The CDR3 spells CASSYSRGYYGYTF. The DNA of the CDR3 is TGTGCCAGCAGTTACTCCAGGGGCTATTATGGCTACACCTTC.

The CDR3 loop is CASSATGQGGQPQHF. CDR3 DNA sequence: TGTGCCAGCAGCGCGACAGGACAGGGCGGTCAGCCCCAGCATTTT. The V and J genes are TRBV9 and TRBJ1-5; 8 bases map to TRBD1. This CDR3 contains 15 residues. Germline V gives CDR1 SGDLS, CDR2 YYNGEE. The V and J ends lost 3 bases and 6 bases, in that order; junction bases with no gene match: 8.

The CDR3 DNA reads as TGTGCCAGTAGTATTGGGCAGGGGGACTATGGCTACACCTTC. Encoded protein: CASSIGQGDYGYTF. The chain employs TRBV19 and TRBJ1-2; 7 nucleotides line up with TRBD1. V trimming: 3 bases; J trimming: 3 bases; junction bases outside the gene matches: 4. CDR3 length equals 14 residues. Germline CDR1 LNHDA, CDR2 SQIVND (reference sequence).

The V gene is TRBV7-9, the J gene TRBJ1-5; 7 bases map to TRBD1. The CDR3 sequence is 18 residues long. The V and J ends lost 1 base and 5 bases, in that order; junction bases with no gene match: 14. Germline V gives CDR1 SEHNR, CDR2 FQNEAQ (reference sequence). CDR3 loop: CASSLGRDSSRVHQPQHF. CDR3 coding DNA: TGTGCCAGCAGCTTAGGTCGGGACAGTTCCAGAGTACATCAGCCCCAGCATTTT. Drawing the rest from reference TRBV7-9 and TRBJ1-5, the complete variable domain is DTGVSQNPRHKITKRGQNVTFRCDPISEHNRLYWYRQTLGQGPEFLTYFQNEAQLEKSRLLSDRFSAERPKGSFSTLEIQRTEQGDSAMYLCASSLGRDSSRVHQPQHFGDGTRLSIL.

This clone was detected a few times. The rearrangement links TRBV4-1 to TRBJ1-5; no definite D call. V was pared by 6 bases and J by 0 bases, with 12 bases between. From germline, CDR1 is MGHRA and CDR2 YSYEKL. The CDR3 contains 15 residues. CDR3 region: CASSLGLNSNQPQHF. The CDR3 region has the DNA TGCGCCAGCAGTCTTGGACTAAATAGCAATCAGCCCCAGCATTTT.